The text below deals with one T cell receptor beta chain. Its antigen is still unknown. Base qualities are not provided; no much larger clone lies one nucleotide away. Spanning cysteine to phenylalanine, the CDR3 consists of 15 amino acids. The sequence is cut down to CDR3 DNA, 45 bases in frame from base 1. Trimming costs V 0 bases and J 3 bases, and their ends lie 9 bases apart. The germline V gene provides CDR1 SGHRS and CDR2 YFSETQ. This record comes from a study of OX40 agonist ivuxolimab in advanced cancers. The study in broad terms: The costimulatory receptor OX40 (CD134) was targeted by ivuxolimab, a fully human IgG2 agonistic monoclonal antibody. Intravenous ivuxolimab was administered to patients every 2 weeks at six dose levels: 0.01, 0.1, 0.3, 1.5, 3 and 10 mg/kg. Of the approximately 54 patients in dose escalation, about 20 had hepatocellular carcinoma, some 15 had melanoma, 9 had renal cell carcinoma and 9 had head and neck cancer. In the dose-escalation cohort, roughly four fifths of patients were male, and the mean age was approximately 60 years, with a range of about 23 to 85. Prior anti-PD-1, anti-PD-L1 or anti-CTLA-4 therapy was permitted, and 30% to 50% of dose-escalation patients had received checkpoint inhibitors. Partial responses occurred in three dose-escalation patients: two with cutaneous melanoma and one with hepatocellular carcinoma. The point of sequencing TCRbeta in the periphery was to test whether ivuxolimab changed TCR sequence diversity and drove clonal T-cell expansion. The paper reports the monotherapy dose-escalation portion (N ≈ 52 patients) of the phase I ivuxolimab trial.

For sequencing of the TCRbeta CDR3 region, genomic DNA was extracted from the sorted cells. The immunoSEQ Assay was used for sequencing of TCRbeta CDR3 regions. The source is immuneACCESS, and TCRdb retained only in-frame sequences with V and J called. Part of the clones is not carried over; for the studies checked, unresolved V genes explain less than half of this, and the remainder is unexplained. A total of 35,000 to 40,000 clones appear in this sample, more than 75% of them only once. The ten largest clones take up roughly a fifth of the sample. The trial excluded patients who had a history of autoimmune disease or were on systemic immunosuppression. Peripheral blood for TCR sequencing was collected from all dose cohorts at baseline, on cycle 4 day 1, and on cycle 7 day 1. Samples came from an open-label, multicenter, first-in-human phase I dose-escalation trial of ivuxolimab. Adults with locally advanced or metastatic melanoma, renal cell carcinoma, hepatocellular carcinoma or head and neck squamous cell carcinoma were enrolled in the trial. Before TCR sequencing, CD4+ T cells and CD8+ T cells were sorted from peripheral blood as separate populations.

Here is what the overall study found, with its caveats: Partial responders in the 0.1-3.0 mg/kg groups had among the lowest normalized peripheral clonal expansion, especially among CD8+ T cells. The antigen specificity of the clonally expanded peripheral T cells was not determined. Low levels of normalized T-cell clonal expansion were also seen in some nonresponding patients. After ivuxolimab, more expanded clones were found on average in CD8+ T cells than in CD4+ T cells. Clonal expansion of both CD4+ and CD8+ blood T cells was observed from baseline to week 6 at doses 0.1 to 3.0 mg/kg.

The source was CD4+ or CD8+ T cells sorted from blood, collected in a trial of the OX40 agonist ivuxolimab. Rearrangement joined TRBV5-1 to TRBJ1-4; TRBD1 is a possible D gene, resting on 6 matching bases. The receptor comes from an adult with an advanced solid tumor such as melanoma, head and neck, liver or kidney cancer. The bases are TGCGCCAGCAGCTTGGGACAGGCGTCTAATGAAAAACTGTTTTTT. This translates into CASSLGQASNEKLFF.